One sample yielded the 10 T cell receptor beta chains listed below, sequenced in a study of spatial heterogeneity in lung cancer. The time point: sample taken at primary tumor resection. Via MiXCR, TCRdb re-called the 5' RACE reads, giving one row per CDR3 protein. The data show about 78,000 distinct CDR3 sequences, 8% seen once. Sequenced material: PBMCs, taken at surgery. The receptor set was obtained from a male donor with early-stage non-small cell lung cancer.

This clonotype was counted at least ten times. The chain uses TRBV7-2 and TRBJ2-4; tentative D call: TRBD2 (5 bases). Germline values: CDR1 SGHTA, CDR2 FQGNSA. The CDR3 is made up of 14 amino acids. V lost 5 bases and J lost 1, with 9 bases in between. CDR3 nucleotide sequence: TGTGCCAGCAGCCTGGTAGCGGCCAAAAACATTCAGTACTTC. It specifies CASSLVAAKNIQYF.

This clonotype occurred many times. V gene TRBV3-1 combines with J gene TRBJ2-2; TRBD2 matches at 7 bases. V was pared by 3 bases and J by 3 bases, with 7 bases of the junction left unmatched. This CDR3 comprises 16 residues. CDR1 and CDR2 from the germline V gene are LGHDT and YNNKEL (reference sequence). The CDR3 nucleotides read TGTGCCAGCAGCCAGTTCCTAGCGGCTGACACCGGGGAGCTGTTTTTT. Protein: CASSQFLAADTGELFF.

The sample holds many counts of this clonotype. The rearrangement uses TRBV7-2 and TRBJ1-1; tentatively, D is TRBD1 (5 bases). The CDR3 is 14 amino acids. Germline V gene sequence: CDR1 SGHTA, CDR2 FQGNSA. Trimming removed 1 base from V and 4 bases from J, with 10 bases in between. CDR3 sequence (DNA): TGTGCCAGCAGCTTAGTTTCAGGGCTCACTGAAGCTTTCTTT. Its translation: CASSLVSGLTEAFF. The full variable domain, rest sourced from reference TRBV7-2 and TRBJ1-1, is GAGVSQSPSNKVTEKGKDVELRCDPISGHTALYWYRQSLGQGLEFLIYFQGNSAPDKSGLPSDRFSAERTGGSVSTLTIQRTQQEDSAVYLCASSLVSGLTEAFFGQGTRLTVV.

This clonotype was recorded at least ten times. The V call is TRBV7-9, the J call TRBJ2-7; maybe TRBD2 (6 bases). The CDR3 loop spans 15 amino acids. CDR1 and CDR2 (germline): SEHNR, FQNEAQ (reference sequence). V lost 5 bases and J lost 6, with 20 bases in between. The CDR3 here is CASSPRDSLVLEQYF. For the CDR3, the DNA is TGTGCCAGCAGCCCCCGGGACTCCCTTGTCCTCGAGCAGTACTTC. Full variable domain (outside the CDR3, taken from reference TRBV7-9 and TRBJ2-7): DTGVSQNPRHKITKRGQNVTFRCDPISEHNRLYWYRQTLGQGPEFLTYFQNEAQLEKSRLLSDRFSAERPKGSFSTLEIQRTEQGDSAMYLCASSPRDSLVLEQYFGPGTRLTVT.

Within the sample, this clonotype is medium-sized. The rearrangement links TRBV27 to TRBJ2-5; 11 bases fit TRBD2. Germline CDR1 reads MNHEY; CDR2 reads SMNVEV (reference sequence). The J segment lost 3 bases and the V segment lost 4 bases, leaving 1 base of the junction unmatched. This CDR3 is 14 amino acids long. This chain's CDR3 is CASSSTSGEETQYF. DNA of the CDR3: TGTGCCAGCAGTTCGACTAGCGGGGAAGAGACCCAGTACTTC.

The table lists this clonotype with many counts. The CDR3 protein is CASSLTRNSYEQYF. The CDR3 DNA reads TGCGCCAGCAGCTTGACAAGGAACTCCTACGAGCAGTACTTC. The chain carries TRBV5-1 and TRBJ2-7; D remains ambiguous. The CDR3 has 14 residues. Trimming pared 1 base from V and 0 bases from J, leaving 8 bases between. CDR1 is SGHRS and CDR2 is YFSETQ in the germline V gene. Combining the CDR3 with reference TRBV5-1 and TRBJ2-7 gives the whole variable domain KAGVTQTPRYLIKTRGQQVTLSCSPISGHRSVSWYQQTPGQGLQFLFEYFSETQRNKGNFPGRFSGRQFSNSRSEMNVSTLELGDSALYLCASSLTRNSYEQYFGPGTRLTVT.

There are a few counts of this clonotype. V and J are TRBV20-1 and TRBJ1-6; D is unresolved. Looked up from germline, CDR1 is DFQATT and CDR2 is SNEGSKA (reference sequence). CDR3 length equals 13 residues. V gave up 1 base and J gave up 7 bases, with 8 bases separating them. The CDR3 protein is CSARALENSPLHF. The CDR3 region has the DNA TGCAGTGCTAGAGCATTGGAGAATTCACCCCTCCACTTT.

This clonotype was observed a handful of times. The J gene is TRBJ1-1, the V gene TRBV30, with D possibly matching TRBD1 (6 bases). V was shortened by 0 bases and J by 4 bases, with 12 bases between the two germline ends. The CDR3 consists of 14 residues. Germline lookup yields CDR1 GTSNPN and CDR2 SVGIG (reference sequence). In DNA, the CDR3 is TGTGCCTGGAGTGTACCAGGGGAAGTCACTGAAGCTTTCTTT. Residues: CAWSVPGEVTEAFF.

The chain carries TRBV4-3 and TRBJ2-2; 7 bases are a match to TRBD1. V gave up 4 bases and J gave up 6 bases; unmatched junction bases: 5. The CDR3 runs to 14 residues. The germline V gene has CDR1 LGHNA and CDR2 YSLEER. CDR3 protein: CASSLKTGAGELFF. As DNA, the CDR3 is TGCGCCAGCAGCCTTAAAACAGGGGCCGGGGAGCTGTTTTTT.

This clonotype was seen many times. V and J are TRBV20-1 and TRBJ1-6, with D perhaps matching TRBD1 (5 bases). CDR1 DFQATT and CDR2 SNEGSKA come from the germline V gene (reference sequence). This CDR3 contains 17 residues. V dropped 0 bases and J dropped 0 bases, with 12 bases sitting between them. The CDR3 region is CSARDQAGSSYNSPLHF. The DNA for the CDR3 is TGCAGTGCTAGAGATCAGGCAGGGAGCTCCTATAATTCACCCCTCCACTTT.